Listed below are T cell receptor beta chains from one sample, sequenced in a study of spatial heterogeneity in lung cancer. A single record per CDR3 protein comes from TCRdb applying MiXCR to the 5' RACE reads. The sample has 30,000 to 45,000 distinct CDR3 sequences, 3.1% seen once; the top ten hold roughly 35%. Specimen: normal lung tissue next to the tumor, collected at surgery. The receptor source for this set is a male donor with early-stage non-small cell lung cancer. Both conserved end residues are part of each CDR3. The D gene is left open where the match is weak. The listing skips clone size in some rows; elsewhere it reads once, few, many or a size class.

v_gene	d_gene	abundance	j_gene	CDR3nt	CDR3aa
TRBV7-8	NA	many	TRBJ2-1	TGTGCCAGCAGCAGACAGAGCTCCTACAATGAGCAGTTCTTC	CASSRQSSYNEQFF
TRBV7-3	NA	many	TRBJ1-1	TGTGCCAGCAGCTACAACAGCGGGACTGAAGCTTTCTTT	CASSYNSGTEAFF
TRBV12-3/TRBV12-4	NA	many	TRBJ1-1	TGTGCCAGCAGTGTGGGGAGGAGGACTGAAGCTTTCTTT	CASSVGRRTEAFF
TRBV29-1	NA	many	TRBJ2-3	TGCAGCGCCGGGTGGACAGCCCGGGCAGATACGCAGTATTTT	CSAGWTARADTQYF
TRBV24-1	NA	many	TRBJ2-7	TGTGCCACCAGTGCCAGAACACAGGTCAGCGAGCAGTACTTC	CATSARTQVSEQYF
TRBV4-1	TRBD1	many	TRBJ1-2	TGCGCCAGCAGCCCGGGACAGGGGCCTTCGAACTATGGCTACACCTTC	CASSPGQGPSNYGYTF
TRBV6-2/TRBV6-3	NA	many	TRBJ1-5	TGTGCCAGCAGCCTCAGGGGAAATCAGCCCCAGCATTTT	CASSLRGNQPQHF
TRBV12-3/TRBV12-4	NA	many	TRBJ2-4	TGTGCCAGCAGTTACAGCAAAAACATTCAGTACTTC	CASSYSKNIQYF
TRBV6-6	NA	medium-sized	TRBJ2-3	TGTGCCAGCAGTTTCCTCTCACCCGACAGCTTCACAGATACGCAGTATTTT	CASSFLSPDSFTDTQYF
TRBV7-9	NA	many	TRBJ2-7	TGTGCCAGCAGCCTCCCTGGGGCCCTGAAGCAGTACTTC	CASSLPGALKQYF
TRBV3-1	TRBD2	many	TRBJ2-1	TGTGCCAGCAGCCAAGTAATCCTAGCGGGAGAGGGTGAGCAGTTCTTC	CASSQVILAGEGEQFF
TRBV29-1	NA	many	TRBJ2-5	TGCAGCGCGGATAGGGTCGGCACCCAAGAGACCCAGTACTTC	CSADRVGTQETQYF
TRBV5-1	TRBD1	many	TRBJ1-6	TGCGCCAGCAGCCAGGCCGGGACAGGTACTTCACCCCTCCACTTT	CASSQAGTGTSPLHF
TRBV2	NA	many	TRBJ1-1	TGTGCCAGCAGTGAATGGAACACTGAAGCTTTCTTT	CASSEWNTEAFF
TRBV6-2/TRBV6-3	NA	many	TRBJ1-6	TGTGCCAGCAGTTACGAAGGACGTTGGCGGAATTCACCCCTCCACTTT	CASSYEGRWRNSPLHF
TRBV2	NA	many	TRBJ2-3	TGTGCCAGTAGGTTGGTCACAGATACGCAGTATTTT	CASRLVTDTQYF
TRBV6-2/TRBV6-3	NA	many	TRBJ2-5	TGTGCCAGCAGCGTCGGTGTTTTAGAGACCCAGTACTTC	CASSVGVLETQYF
TRBV11-2	TRBD1	NA	TRBJ2-5	TGTGCCAGCAGCTCGCGGACAGGAGCCGATCCGGGGACCCAGTACTTC	CASSSRTGADPGTQYF
TRBV7-9	TRBD1	NA	TRBJ2-5	TGTGCCAGCAGCTCGAAGGGGGCAACACAAGAGACCCAGTACTTC	CASSSKGATQETQYF
TRBV9	NA	few	TRBJ1-2	TGTGCCAGCAGCGCCCCCCCGTTTAAGGATGGCTACACCTTC	CASSAPPFKDGYTF
TRBV28	NA	many	TRBJ2-7	TGTGCCAGCAGTTGGGTGTCCTACCAACTGGGAATAGACTACTACGAGCAGTACTTC	CASSWVSYQLGIDYYEQYF
TRBV7-7	NA	many	TRBJ2-2	TGTGCTAGCAGCTACTCACTGGCCACCGGGGAGCTGTTTTTT	CASSYSLATGELFF
TRBV12-3/TRBV12-4	NA	many	TRBJ1-1	TGTGCCAGCAGTAATACATGGATGGGCACTGAAGCTTTCTTT	CASSNTWMGTEAFF
TRBV29-1	NA	many	TRBJ1-5	TGCAGCGTGGACGGGGGTCCTAATCAGCCCCAGCATTTT	CSVDGGPNQPQHF
TRBV20-1	NA	NA	TRBJ2-7	TGCAGTGCTAGCGGCGGACAGCTAAGCTCCTACGAGCAGTACTTC	CSASGGQLSSYEQYF
TRBV11-2	NA	many	TRBJ1-1	TGTGCCAGCAGCTTTACGAACACTGAAGCTTTCTTT	CASSFTNTEAFF
TRBV7-3	TRBD2	few	TRBJ2-2	TGTGCCAGCAGCTCCTTAGCGGGAGGGCCCACCGGGGAGCTGTTTTTT	CASSSLAGGPTGELFF
TRBV3-1	NA	many	TRBJ1-6	TGTGCCAGCAGCCAAGGGGGTAATTCACCCCTCCACTTT	CASSQGGNSPLHF